This TCR beta chain was captured by sequencing in a study of early T cells in non-severe SARS-CoV-2 infection. As for the study in general: Sequencing targeted bulk RNA from unsorted whole blood, leaving chains unpaired. General study points: There was a bias toward anti-spike CD8 responses in VDJdb matching, which missed private and CD4 specificities.

The library protocol tagged individual cDNA molecules with unique molecular identifiers. TCRdb recomputed calls from the 5' RACE reads with MiXCR, one row per CDR3 protein. Of tens of thousands of distinct CDR3 sequences in the sample, around 12% are singletons; the top ten hold 3.5% to 4.5%. Note on this clonotype: Its antigen is unidentified.

The sequencing input was whole blood. This sequence was found in an adult who was a healthcare worker with PCR-confirmed SARS-CoV-2 infection or an uninfected control (not recorded which).

CDR3 residues: CSVAVNSGNTIYF. CDR3 in DNA: TGCAGCGTCGCCGTTAACTCTGGAAACACCATATATTTT. The rearrangement uses TRBV29-1 and TRBJ1-3; D is undetermined. The germline V and J ends were trimmed by 6 bases and 0 bases, with 9 bases remaining between them. The CDR3 has 13 residues. Germline V CDR1 and CDR2: SQVTM, ANQGSEA.